This is a list of T cell receptor beta chains from one sample in a study of T cell responses to AZD1222 COVID-19 vaccine. Only in-frame clones appear in the TCRdb table, and some are missing; sequencing was by immunoSEQ multiplex PCR. The repertoire holds approximately 100,000 clones, with over 90% as singletons. This material consisted of peripheral blood, taken on day 0 of AZD1222 vaccination. Source of these receptors: an adult in good health. Both conserved end residues are part of each CDR3. The D gene is left open where the match is weak. Only some rows state a clone size, as once, few, many or a class for expanded clones.

>.|TRBV2|.|TRBJ1-2
TGTGCCAGCAGTCGCAGTGGCTATGGCTACACCTTC
CASSRSGYGYTF
>TRBD1|TRBV2|once|TRBJ1-4
TGTGCCAGCAGTGAAGGTGGGACAGGGGCTGAAAAACTGTTTTTT
CASSEGGTGAEKLFF
>.|TRBV9|.|TRBJ2-3
TGTGCCAGCAGCGTAGCTTGGGTGGGGACAGATACGCAGTATTTT
CASSVAWVGTDTQYF
>.|TRBV6-2/TRBV6-3|.|TRBJ2-3
TGTGCCAGCAGCCGAACAGATACGCAGTATTTT
CASSRTDTQYF
>.|TRBV20-1|.|TRBJ1-1
TGCAGTGCCCGCTGGAGTACTGAAGCTTTCTTT
CSARWSTEAFF
>TRBD1|TRBV2|.|TRBJ2-7
TGTGCCAGCAGTGCCCTCCGGACAGGGGCCGAGCAGTACTTC
CASSALRTGAEQYF
>TRBD1|TRBV6-1|once|TRBJ2-7
TGTGCCAGCAGTGAAGCGCTTCGACAGGGCGGCGAGCAGTACTTC
CASSEALRQGGEQYF
>.|TRBV28|.|TRBJ2-5
TGTGCCAGTTCGGTAGAACAGATGGAAACCCAGTACTTC
CASSVEQMETQYF
>.|TRBV27|.|TRBJ1-1
TGTGCCAGCAGTTTATATCGAGGGAGCACTGAAGCTTTCTTT
CASSLYRGSTEAFF
>TRBD2|TRBV11-3|.|TRBJ2-7
TGTGCCAGCAGCCCTAGCGGCGGGAGGGAGAACGAGCAGTACTTC
CASSPSGGRENEQYF
>.|TRBV6-5|.|TRBJ2-2
TGTGCCAGCACCTGGGGACTGCCGAACACCGGGGAGCTGTTTTTT
CASTWGLPNTGELFF
>.|TRBV30|once|TRBJ1-1
TGTGCCTGGAGACAGCTTGAAGCTTTCTTT
CAWRQLEAFF
>.|TRBV4-1|.|TRBJ1-3
TGCGCCAGCAGCCAAGCCTTCAGCTCTGGAAACACCATATATTTT
CASSQAFSSGNTIYF
>TRBD1|TRBV19|.|TRBJ2-7
TGTGCCAGTAGGCAACAGGGGGCTGAGCAGTACTTC
CASRQQGAEQYF
>.|TRBV6-1|.|TRBJ2-1
TGTGCCAGCAGTGAAGAGCCAGGGCGGTCTTACAATGAGCAGTTCTTC
CASSEEPGRSYNEQFF
>.|TRBV12-3/TRBV12-4|.|TRBJ1-1
TGTGCCAGCAGTTTCGGAGGGGATGAAGCTTTCTTT
CASSFGGDEAFF
>TRBD1|TRBV7-6|.|TRBJ2-7
TGTGCCAGCAGCTTCCAGGGGGACGAGCAGTACTTC
CASSFQGDEQYF
>.|TRBV20-1|.|TRBJ2-3
TGCAGTGGGGACCACACAGATACGCAGTATTTT
CSGDHTDTQYF
>.|TRBV14|.|TRBJ2-5
TGTGCCAGCAGCCAAGAGTTAGGAGTTTTCGGGACGGACCAAGAGACCCAGTACTTC
CASSQELGVFGTDQETQYF
>.|TRBV19|.|TRBJ2-7
TGTGCCAGTAGTAGCGGGATGGTCCCTTCCTACGAGCAGTACTTC
CASSSGMVPSYEQYF
>.|TRBV4-2|.|TRBJ2-2
TGTGCCAGCACCCCAAGTTCGGGGGACACCGGGGAGCTGTTTTTT
CASTPSSGDTGELFF
>.|TRBV29-1|.|TRBJ1-3
TGCAGCGTTGAAATGGGCAGGGAGGACACCATATATTTT
CSVEMGREDTIYF
>.|TRBV2|.|TRBJ2-5
TGTGCCAGCAGTGAAATCCGTCGGACAGACCAAGAGACCCAGTACTTC
CASSEIRRTDQETQYF
>TRBD1|TRBV28|.|TRBJ2-7
TGTGCCAGCAGGTCGCCGACAGGGTACTACGAGCAGTACTTC
CASRSPTGYYEQYF
>TRBD1|TRBV6-5|.|TRBJ2-1
TGTGCCAGCAGTTCCGTTACAGGGGGAGATGAGCAGTTCTTC
CASSSVTGGDEQFF
>TRBD1|TRBV10-3|.|TRBJ1-2
TGTGCCATCAGTGATCGACAGGGGGCTAACTATGGCTACACCTTC
CAISDRQGANYGYTF
>.|TRBV30|.|TRBJ2-5
TGTGCCTGGAGTAGGAGAAACCAAGAGACCCAGTACTTC
CAWSRRNQETQYF
>.|TRBV6-5|.|TRBJ1-2
TGTGCCAGCAGCCCCGCAGGCTACACCTTC
CASSPAGYTF
>TRBD2|TRBV6-5|.|TRBJ2-3
TGTGCCAGCCAGGAGAGCGGGAGGAGCACAGATACGCAGTATTTT
CASQESGRSTDTQYF
>TRBD2|TRBV19|once|TRBJ2-1
TGTGCCAGTAGTATTCTGCCGGGACTAGCGGGAGATGAGCAGTTCTTC
CASSILPGLAGDEQFF
>.|TRBV6-4|few|TRBJ2-3
TGTGCCAGCAGTGACTCAACGACAGGCACAGATACGCAGTATTTT
CASSDSTTGTDTQYF
>TRBD1|TRBV7-8|once|TRBJ1-4
TGTGCCAGCAGCCCCAGGACAGGGGGTGAAAAACTGTTTTTT
CASSPRTGGEKLFF
>TRBD1|TRBV6-5|few|TRBJ1-4
TGTGCCAGCAGAAACAGGGGGACCTATGAAAAACTGTTTTTT
CASRNRGTYEKLFF
>.|TRBV7-9|.|TRBJ2-7
TGTGCCAGCAGCTCGAATGGACCGTCCTACGAGCAGTACTTC
CASSSNGPSYEQYF
>TRBD2|TRBV15|.|TRBJ2-7
TGTGCCACCAGCTCACACGGCCTTCTAGCGGGAGGGCCCTACGAGCAGTACTTC
CATSSHGLLAGGPYEQYF
>TRBD2|TRBV10-2|.|TRBJ2-1
TGCGCCAGCGGTGCGGGGACTAGCGGGACCTACAATGAGCAGTTCTTC
CASGAGTSGTYNEQFF
>TRBD1|TRBV4-1|.|TRBJ1-6
TGCGCCAGCAGCCAAGATGGTGACAGGGGGCTTTCACCCCTCCACTTT
CASSQDGDRGLSPLHF
>.|TRBV7-8|.|TRBJ2-7
TGTGCCAGCAGCGACCAAGGGGGGTACGAGCAGTACTTC
CASSDQGGYEQYF
>.|TRBV6-2/TRBV6-3|.|TRBJ1-1
TGTGCCAGCAGTACAGGGCTCCTTGAAGCTTTCTTT
CASSTGLLEAFF
>.|TRBV9|.|TRBJ2-1
TGTGCCAGCAGCCCGACACGGAGCTCCTACAATGAGCAGTTCTTC
CASSPTRSSYNEQFF
>.|TRBV10-2|once|TRBJ2-2
TGCGCCAGCAGAAGAACTAGACCCCCGAACACCGGGGAGCTGTTTTTT
CASRRTRPPNTGELFF
>TRBD1|TRBV19|.|TRBJ2-7
TGTGCCAGTAGTAATACCGGGACAGGCGTCCACGAGCAGTACTTC
CASSNTGTGVHEQYF
>.|TRBV11-3|.|TRBJ1-1
TGTGCCAGCAGCTTAAACCCAGACGACACTGAAGCTTTCTTT
CASSLNPDDTEAFF
>.|TRBV13|.|TRBJ1-1
TGTGCCAGCACGGTATATGGGCAGCAGAACACTGAAGCTTTCTTT
CASTVYGQQNTEAFF
>.|TRBV2|.|TRBJ2-1
TGTGCCAGCAGCGTAGGCCCACGGAGGCAGTTCTTC
CASSVGPRRQFF
>.|TRBV13|.|TRBJ2-3
TGTGCCAGCAGCTCGGACATAACACTTACAGATACGCAGTATTTT
CASSSDITLTDTQYF
>.|TRBV20-1|few|TRBJ2-1
TGCAGTGCTAGTTTAGGACTGTTATACAATGAGCAGTTCTTC
CSASLGLLYNEQFF
>.|TRBV27|once|TRBJ2-7
TGTGCCAGCAGTTTAGGGGGCGACGAGCAGTACTTC
CASSLGGDEQYF
>.|TRBV5-1|.|TRBJ1-2
TGCGCCAGCAGCTTGGAGACAGCAAGCTATGGCTACACCTTC
CASSLETASYGYTF
>.|TRBV6-5|.|TRBJ1-1
TGTGCCAGACTCGAAAACTTAGGGGATGAAGCTTTCTTT
CARLENLGDEAFF